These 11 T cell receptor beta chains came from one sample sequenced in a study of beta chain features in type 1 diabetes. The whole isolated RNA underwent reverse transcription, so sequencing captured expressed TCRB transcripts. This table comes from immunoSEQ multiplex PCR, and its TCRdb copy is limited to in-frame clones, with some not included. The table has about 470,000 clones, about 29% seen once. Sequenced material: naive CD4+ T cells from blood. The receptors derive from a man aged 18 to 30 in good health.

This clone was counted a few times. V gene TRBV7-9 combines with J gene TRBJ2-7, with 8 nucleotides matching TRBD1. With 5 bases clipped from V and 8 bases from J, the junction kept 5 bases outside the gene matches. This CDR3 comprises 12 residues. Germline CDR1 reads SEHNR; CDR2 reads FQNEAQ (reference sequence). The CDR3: CASSTWTGKQYF. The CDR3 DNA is TGTGCCAGCAGCACCTGGACAGGGAAGCAGTACTTC.

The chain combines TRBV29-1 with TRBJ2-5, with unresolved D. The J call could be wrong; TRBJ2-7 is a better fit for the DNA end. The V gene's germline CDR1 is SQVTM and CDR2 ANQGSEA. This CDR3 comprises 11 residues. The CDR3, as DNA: TGCAGCGTTGTTGAGTCTTACGAGCAGTACTTC. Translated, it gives CSVVESYEQYF.

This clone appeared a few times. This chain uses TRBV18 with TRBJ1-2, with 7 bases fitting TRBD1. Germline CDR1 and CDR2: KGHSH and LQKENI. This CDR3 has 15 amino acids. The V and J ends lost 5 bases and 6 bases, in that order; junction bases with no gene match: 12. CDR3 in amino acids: CASSTDREPTDGYTF. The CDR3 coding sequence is TGTGCCAGCTCAACAGACAGGGAGCCTACTGATGGCTACACCTTC.

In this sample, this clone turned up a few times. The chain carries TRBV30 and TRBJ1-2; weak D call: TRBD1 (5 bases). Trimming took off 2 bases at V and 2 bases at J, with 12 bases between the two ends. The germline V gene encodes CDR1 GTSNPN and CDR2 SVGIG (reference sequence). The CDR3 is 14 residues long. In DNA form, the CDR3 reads TGTGCCTGGAGTAAACAGGAGCGCAACTATGGCTACACCTTC. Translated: CAWSKQERNYGYTF.

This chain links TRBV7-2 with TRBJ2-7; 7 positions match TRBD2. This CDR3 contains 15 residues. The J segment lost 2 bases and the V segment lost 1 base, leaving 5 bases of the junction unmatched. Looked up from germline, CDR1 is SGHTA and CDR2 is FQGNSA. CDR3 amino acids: CASSLGPGLAYEQYF. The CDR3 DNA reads TGTGCCAGCAGCTTAGGCCCAGGACTAGCCTACGAGCAGTACTTC.

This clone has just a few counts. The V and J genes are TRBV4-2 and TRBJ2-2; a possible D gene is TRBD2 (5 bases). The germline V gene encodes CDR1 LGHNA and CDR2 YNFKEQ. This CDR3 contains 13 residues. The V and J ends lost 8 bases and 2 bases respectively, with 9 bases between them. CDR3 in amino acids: CASGLANTGELFF. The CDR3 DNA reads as TGTGCCAGCGGACTGGCCAACACCGGGGAGCTGTTTTTT.

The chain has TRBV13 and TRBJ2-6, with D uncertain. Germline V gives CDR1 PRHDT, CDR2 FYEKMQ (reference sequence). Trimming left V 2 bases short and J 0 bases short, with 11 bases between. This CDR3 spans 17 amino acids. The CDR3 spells CASSLKQASSGANVLTF. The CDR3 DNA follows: TGTGCCAGCAGCTTAAAGCAGGCCAGCTCTGGGGCCAACGTCCTGACTTTC.

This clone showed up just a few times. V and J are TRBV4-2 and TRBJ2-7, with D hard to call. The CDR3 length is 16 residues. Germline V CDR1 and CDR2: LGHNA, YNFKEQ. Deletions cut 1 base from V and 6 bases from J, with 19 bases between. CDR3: CASSQVWPLTVGEQYF. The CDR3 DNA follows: TGTGCCAGCAGCCAAGTCTGGCCTCTCACTGTTGGCGAGCAGTACTTC.

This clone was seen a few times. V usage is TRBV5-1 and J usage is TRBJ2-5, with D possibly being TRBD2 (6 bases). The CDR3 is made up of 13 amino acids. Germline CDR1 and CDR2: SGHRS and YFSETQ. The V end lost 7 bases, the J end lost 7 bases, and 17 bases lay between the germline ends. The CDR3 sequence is CASRSDSEGTQYF. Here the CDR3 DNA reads TGCGCCAGCCGTTCAGACTCGGAGGGGACCCAGTACTTC.

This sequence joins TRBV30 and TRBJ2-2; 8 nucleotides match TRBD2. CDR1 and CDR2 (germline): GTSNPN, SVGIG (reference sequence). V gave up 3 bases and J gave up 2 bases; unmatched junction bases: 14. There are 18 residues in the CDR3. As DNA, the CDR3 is TGTGCCTGGAGACCGTTACTAGCGGAGTACTCAAACACCGGGGAGCTGTTTTTT. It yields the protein CAWRPLLAEYSNTGELFF. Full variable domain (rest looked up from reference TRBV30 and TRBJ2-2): SQTIHQWPATLVQPVGSPLSLECTVEGTSNPNLYWYRQAAGRGLQLLFYSVGIGQISSEVPQNLSASRPQDRQFILSSKKLLLSDSGFYLCAWRPLLAEYSNTGELFFGEGSRLTVL.

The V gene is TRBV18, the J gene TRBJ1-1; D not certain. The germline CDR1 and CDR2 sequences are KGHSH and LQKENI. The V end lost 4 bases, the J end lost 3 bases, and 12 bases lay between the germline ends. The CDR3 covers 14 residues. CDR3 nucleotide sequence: TGTGCCAGCTCACAGACTGCGAAGGACACTGAAGCTTTCTTT. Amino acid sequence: CASSQTAKDTEAFF.